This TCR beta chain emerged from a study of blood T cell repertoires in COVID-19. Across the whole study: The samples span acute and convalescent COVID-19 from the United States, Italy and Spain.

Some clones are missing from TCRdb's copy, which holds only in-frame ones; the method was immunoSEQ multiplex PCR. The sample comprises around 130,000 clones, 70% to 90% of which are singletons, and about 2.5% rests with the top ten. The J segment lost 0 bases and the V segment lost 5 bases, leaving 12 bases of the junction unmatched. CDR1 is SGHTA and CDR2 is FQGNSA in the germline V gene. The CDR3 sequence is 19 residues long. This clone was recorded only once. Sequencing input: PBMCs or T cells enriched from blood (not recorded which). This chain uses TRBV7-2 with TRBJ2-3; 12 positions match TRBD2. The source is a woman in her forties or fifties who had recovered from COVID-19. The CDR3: CASSLTPETSGGSTDTQYF. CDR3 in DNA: TGTGCCAGCAGCCTCACACCAGAGACTAGCGGGGGCAGCACAGATACGCAGTATTTT. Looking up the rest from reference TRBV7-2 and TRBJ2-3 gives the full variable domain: GAGVSQSPSNKVTEKGKDVELRCDPISGHTALYWYRQSLGQGLEFLIYFQGNSAPDKSGLPSDRFSAERTGGSVSTLTIQRTQQEDSAVYLCASSLTPETSGGSTDTQYFGPGTRLTVL.